The text below deals with one T cell receptor beta chain. What it binds is not known. The data stem from a study of T-cell reconstitution after alpha-beta-depleted transplantation in children. Broader study findings: T-cell numbers and diversity one year post-transplant derived largely from freshly generated T cells. There were reportedly several hundred expanded graft clones from which alpha-beta T cells came about two months after transplant. After transplant, high TCRbeta diversity at day 60 in some patients arose from surviving recipient T cells and thymic progenitors.

TCRbeta library preparation incorporated unique molecular identifiers. TCRdb fed the PCR reads into MiXCR, producing one record per CDR3 protein. The sample records a few hundred thousand distinct CDR3 sequences, over 20% being singletons. The sequences come from PBMCs, collected before TCRalphabeta/CD19-depleted stem cell transplant. The origin of this receptor is a boy younger than two with Wiskott-Aldrich syndrome, due to receive a stem cell transplant.

The CDR3: CASSERVPAYEQYF. Here the CDR3 DNA reads TGTGCCAGCAGTGAGAGGGTGCCAGCCTACGAGCAGTACTTC. The gene calls are TRBV2 and TRBJ2-7; a possible D gene is TRBD2 (5 bases). Germline CDR1 SNHLY, CDR2 FYNNEI. The CDR3 is 14 residues long. V lost 3 bases and J lost 2, with 11 bases in between.